Sequencing of this TCR beta chain was carried out in a study of T cell responses to AZD1222 COVID-19 vaccine. The table came from immunoSEQ multiplex PCR; TCRdb's copy has only in-frame clones and leaves some out. The table records about 110,000 clones, roughly 91% of them present only once. This clone showed up just once. Antigen specificity is unknown. Regarding the study as a whole: Baseline antibody screening turned up just a handful of seropositive AZD1222 recipients. Vaccine-related CD4 TCRs covered spike, predominating at 160-218 and 743-854. After two AZD1222 doses, spike-specific TCR breadth and depth rose versus day 0. In a largely white British group with more females than males, clonal diversity was possibly underestimated.

V was clipped by 4 bases and J by 5 bases, with 15 bases between them. The CDR3 runs to 15 residues. The germline gives CDR1 LGHDT, CDR2 YNNKEL (reference sequence). Specimen: peripheral blood, collected on day 0 of AZD1222 vaccination. The chain employs TRBV3-1 (or the pseudogene TRBV3-2) and TRBJ2-1, with D possibly matching TRBD1 (6 bases). This receptor was taken from an adult in good health. The CDR3 protein is CASSPGGQINNEQFF. The CDR3 region has the DNA TGTGCCAGCAGCCCTGGCGGACAGATTAACAATGAGCAGTTCTTC.